This T cell receptor (beta chain) was obtained from a study of blood T cell repertoires in COVID-19. TCRdb's copy holds only in-frame clones and misses some; the assay was immunoSEQ multiplex PCR. The sample records 150,000 to 200,000 clones, approximately 88% being singletons. Germline values: CDR1 KGHDR, CDR2 SFDVKD. This CDR3 contains 14 residues. The junction had 1 base not matched to a gene; V was cut back by 7 bases and J by 0 bases. The sequence was collected from a woman aged 40 to 50 with COVID-19, enrolled during active disease. Sequenced: peripheral blood. V and J are TRBV24-1 and TRBJ1-3; 8 positions match TRBD1. This CDR3 is CATSTGGSGNTIYF. DNA of the CDR3: TGTGCCACCAGCACAGGGGGCTCTGGAAACACCATATATTTT.